The 13 T cell receptor beta chains below all came from one sample that was sequenced in a study of STAT5B mutations in CD4+ large granular lymphocyte leukemia (dated by TCRdb to 2022 to 2024). Preparation of the library involved the immunoSEQ multiplex PCR assay. Held by TCRdb, this immuneACCESS table contains in-frame sequences only and omits some clones. Under half of the omission traces to an unresolved V gene where checked; the cause of the rest is unknown. The sample table contains 48,000 or so clones; only one count was recorded for around 70% of them. Less than 2% of the sample belongs to the ten largest clones. Sequencing was done on a sample of CD4+ T cells from blood buffy coats. Every receptor here comes from a human donor in good health.

In its sample, this clone was seen a few times. The chain couples TRBV6-5 to TRBJ1-1; D call uncertain. V was trimmed by 0 bases and J by 2 bases, leaving 10 bases between them. Per germline, CDR1 MNHEY and CDR2 SVGAGI. This CDR3 has 15 amino acids. The CDR3 loop is CASSYSYTLNTEAFF. DNA for the CDR3: TGTGCCAGCAGTTACTCATATACACTCAACACTGAAGCTTTCTTT.

CDR3 sequence reads: CASSRGLDHEQYV. Here the CDR3 DNA reads TGTGCCAGCAGTAGAGGACTAGACCACGAGCAGTACGTC. The chain joins TRBV6-1 to TRBJ2-7; the match to TRBD2 covers 7 bases. The CDR3 contains 13 residues. V lost 5 bases, J lost 5 bases, and 6 bases stayed unmatched. Germline V gene lookup returns CDR1 MNHNS and CDR2 SASEGT.

This clone occurred a few times. V and J are TRBV21-1 and TRBJ1-5. TRBV21-1 is shown as a pseudogene. This CDR3 has 16 residues. DNA for the CDR3: TGTGCCACCCCAACCCCATTACCTAGGAGCAATCAGCCCCAGCATTTT. As protein: CATPTPLPRSNQPQHF.

This clone came up once. The chain combines TRBV6-6 with TRBJ1-6, with D tentatively TRBD1 (6 bases). V lost 9 bases and J lost 0, with 12 bases in between. Germline assignment: CDR1 MNHNY and CDR2 SVGAGI (reference sequence). This CDR3 has 15 residues. The CDR3 sequence is CASSDRSSYNSPLHF. The DNA of the CDR3 is TGTGCCAGTTCTGACAGGAGCTCCTATAATTCACCCCTCCACTTT.

The chain has TRBV7-6 and TRBJ2-5; D is ambiguous. Trimming cost V 1 base and J 0 bases, with 6 bases left between them. The CDR3 length is 14 residues. Germline loops: CDR1 SGHVS, CDR2 FNYEAQ. Here the CDR3 DNA reads TGTGCCAGCAGCTTAGACACCTACCAAGAGACCCAGTACTTC. It encodes CASSLDTYQETQYF.

In this sample, this clone turned up a few times. This rearrangement joins TRBV6-5 to TRBJ1-5; 9 nucleotides match TRBD1. Germline V gene sequence: CDR1 MNHEY, CDR2 SVGAGI. V trimming: 5 bases; J trimming: 4 bases; junction bases outside the gene matches: 3. The CDR3 loop spans 14 amino acids. The chain's CDR3 is CASSPGTGNQPQHF. The CDR3 nucleotides are TGTGCCAGCAGTCCCGGGACAGGGAATCAGCCCCAGCATTTT.

The chain recombines TRBV5-1 with TRBJ2-3; D is ambiguous. CDR1 is SGHRS, CDR2 YFSETQ, per germline. The CDR3 consists of 15 residues. V lost 1 base and J 2 bases, leaving 11 bases between the germline ends. The CDR3: CASSLSLGNTDTQYF. As DNA, the CDR3 is TGCGCCAGCAGCTTGTCATTAGGGAACACAGATACGCAGTATTTT.

This sequence joins TRBV18 and TRBJ1-1, with 9 bases that match TRBD1. Germline trimming cut 4 bases from V and 4 bases from J; bases unmatched to any gene: 4. Germline V gene data show CDR1 as KGHSH and CDR2 as LQKENI. The CDR3 is 14 amino acids. The CDR3 DNA reads as TGTGCCAGCTCACGAGCGACAGGGGGCACTGAAGCTTTCTTT. This codes for CASSRATGGTEAFF.

The chain couples TRBV28 to TRBJ1-1; D unresolved. V was pared by 2 bases and J by 0 bases, with 7 bases between. Germline V CDR1 and CDR2: MDHEN, SYDVKM. The CDR3 covers 14 residues. CDR3 in DNA: TGTGCCAGCAGTTTAATAAACATGAACACTGAAGCTTTCTTT. Protein sequence: CASSLINMNTEAFF.

This clone was counted a single time. The V and J genes are TRBV7-8 and TRBJ2-2, with 7 bases aligning to TRBD1. The CDR3 loop spans 13 amino acids. Germline trimming cut 5 bases from V and 5 bases from J; bases unmatched to any gene: 2. The V gene's germline CDR1 is SGHVS and CDR2 FQNEAQ. The CDR3 DNA follows: TGTGCCAGCAGCCGGGGACAGACCGGGGAGCTGTTTTTT. Translation gives CASSRGQTGELFF.

This clone came up a few times. The rearrangement joins TRBV9 to TRBJ1-4, with D possibly matching TRBD1 (5 bases). The CDR3 covers 15 residues. Looked up from germline, CDR1 is SGDLS and CDR2 is YYNGEE. Trimming shortened V by 0 bases and J by 7 bases, and 13 bases separated the two germline ends. CDR3 coding DNA: TGTGCCAGCAGCGTAGGTTCGGGGGAGGGTGAAAAACTGTTTTTT. Amino acids: CASSVGSGEGEKLFF.

The V call is TRBV5-1, the J call TRBJ1-1, with a weak D call TRBD1 (6 bases). With 4 bases removed from V and 4 bases from J, the gap between germline ends came to 11 bases. The CDR3 is 13 residues long. Germline values: CDR1 SGHRS, CDR2 YFSETQ. CDR3 sequence: CASSDRRPTEAFF. The DNA for the CDR3 is TGCGCCAGCAGCGACAGGCGTCCCACTGAAGCTTTCTTT.

Here the CDR3 reads CASSPSGVGNTIYF. Written as DNA, the CDR3 is TGTGCCAGCAGTCCAAGTGGGGTCGGAAACACCATATATTTT. The chain is built from TRBV2 and TRBJ1-3; D unclear. The CDR3 extends over 14 amino acids. Trimming removed 5 bases at V and 4 bases at J, with 12 bases between. CDR1 SNHLY and CDR2 FYNNEI come from the germline V gene.